In its sample, the clone carrying this TCR beta chain was seen a few times. Its specificity is unknown. The sample is drawn from a study of Graves' ophthalmopathy and Graves' hyperthyroidism. Study conclusions and caveats: Discriminating ophthalmopathy from stable hyperthyroidism, a 13-signature model attained a sensitivity of over 85% and a specificity of about 81%.

Trimming removed 0 bases at V and 14 bases at J, with 8 bases between. The germline V gene has CDR1 GTSNPN and CDR2 SVGIG (reference sequence). The CDR3 is 11 residues long. Amplifying from RNA transcripts, the study obtained TCR beta CDR3 regions. After a first-round RT-PCR with HTBI primers, a second-round multiplex PCR was run. MiXCR was run by TCRdb on the multiplex PCR reads, yielding one entry per CDR3 protein. The sample lists over 650,000 distinct CDR3 sequences, roughly 39% occurring once. Ophthalmopathy cases showed moderate-to-severe activity, scoring CAS ≥3 and NOSPECS ≥4, with duration under 3 months. Excluded: other autoimmune disease, uncontrolled infection, pregnancy or lactation.

Sequenced: peripheral blood. This sequence joins TRBV30 and TRBJ1-6; D is unclear. The TCR originated in an adult man with Graves' ophthalmopathy. CDR3 sequence: CAWSVQLTLHF. In DNA, the CDR3 is TGTGCCTGGAGTGTTCAGCTGACCCTCCACTTT.